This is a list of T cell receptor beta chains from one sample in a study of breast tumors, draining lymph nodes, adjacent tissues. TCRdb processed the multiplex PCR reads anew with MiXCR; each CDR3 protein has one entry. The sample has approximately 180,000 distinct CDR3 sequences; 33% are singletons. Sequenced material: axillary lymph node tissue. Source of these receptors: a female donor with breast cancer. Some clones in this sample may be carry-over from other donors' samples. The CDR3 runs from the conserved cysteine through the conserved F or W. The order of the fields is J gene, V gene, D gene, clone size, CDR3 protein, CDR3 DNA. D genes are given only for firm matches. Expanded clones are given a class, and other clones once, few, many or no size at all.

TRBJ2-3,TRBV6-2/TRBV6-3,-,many,CASRLVGRTDTQYF,TGTGCCAGCAGGCTAGTTGGGCGCACAGATACGCAGTATTTT
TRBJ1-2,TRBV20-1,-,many,CSAIDNPLANYGYTF,TGCAGTGCTATTGACAACCCGTTAGCTAACTATGGCTACACCTTC
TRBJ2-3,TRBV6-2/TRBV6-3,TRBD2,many,CASSYGTSGYTDTQYF,TGTGCCAGCAGTTACGGGACTAGCGGGTACACAGATACGCAGTATTTT
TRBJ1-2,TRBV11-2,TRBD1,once,CASSLHMRRGQGAYGHTF,TGTGCCAGCAGCTTACACATGCGGAGGGGACAGGGAGCCTATGGCCACACCTTC
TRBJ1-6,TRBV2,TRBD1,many,CASSRQGSYNSPLHF,TGTGCCAGCAGTAGACAGGGTTCCTATAATTCACCCCTCCACTTT
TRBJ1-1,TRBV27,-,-,CASRFDGRQNTEAFF,TGTGCCAGCAGGTTCGACGGACGGCAGAACACTGAAGCTTTCTTT
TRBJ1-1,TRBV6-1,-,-,CASSEAGTAAFF,TGTGCCAGCAGTGAAGCGGGGACGGCAGCTTTCTTT
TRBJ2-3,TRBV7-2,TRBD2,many,CASSFQAGGPDTQYF,TGTGCCAGCAGCTTTCAAGCGGGAGGGCCAGATACGCAGTATTTT
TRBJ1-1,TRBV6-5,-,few,CASKFTGLNTEAFF,TGTGCCAGCAAATTTACAGGCCTGAACACTGAAGCTTTCTTT
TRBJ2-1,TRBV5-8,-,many,CASSLMGSSSYNEQFF,TGTGCCAGCAGCTTGATGGGGTCGAGCTCCTACAATGAGCAGTTCTTC
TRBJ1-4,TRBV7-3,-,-,CASSSYTYNEKLFF,TGTGCCAGCAGCTCATACACGTACAATGAAAAACTGTTTTTT
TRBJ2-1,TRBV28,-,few,CASSWGRRNEQFF,TGTGCCAGCAGTTGGGGACGGCGCAATGAGCAGTTCTTC
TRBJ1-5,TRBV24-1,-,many,CATSAGDSNQPQHF,TGTGCCACCAGTGCAGGGGATAGCAATCAGCCCCAGCATTTT
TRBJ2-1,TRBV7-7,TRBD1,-,CASSLVVGTGLNEQFF,TGTGCTAGCAGCTTAGTGGTCGGGACAGGACTCAATGAGCAGTTCTTC
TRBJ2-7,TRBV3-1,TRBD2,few,CASSHSLAGDEQYF,TGTGCCAGCAGCCATAGCCTAGCGGGAGACGAGCAGTACTTC
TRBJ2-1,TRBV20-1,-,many,CSARFINEQFF,TGCAGTGCTAGGTTTATCAATGAGCAGTTCTTC
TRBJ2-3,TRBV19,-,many,CASSIRGALGTDTQYF,TGTGCCAGTAGTATCCGGGGGGCGCTGGGCACAGATACGCAGTATTTT
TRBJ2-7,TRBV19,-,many,CASSEQGSFEQYF,TGTGCCAGTAGTGAACAGGGCTCCTTCGAGCAGTACTTC
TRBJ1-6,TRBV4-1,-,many,CASSQSGETFDDDSPLHF,TGCGCCAGCAGCCAAAGCGGGGAGACGTTCGACGATGATTCACCCCTCCACTTT
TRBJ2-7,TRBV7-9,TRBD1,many,CASSLSGQGLEQYF,TGTGCCAGCAGCTTATCGGGACAGGGGCTCGAGCAGTACTTC
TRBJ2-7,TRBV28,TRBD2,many,CASSSILAGIAYEQYF,TGTGCCAGCAGTTCTATTCTAGCGGGGATCGCCTACGAGCAGTACTTC
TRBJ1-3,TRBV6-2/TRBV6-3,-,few,CASSYSIWDPSPGNTIYF,TGTGCCAGCAGTTACTCGATTTGGGACCCCAGTCCGGGAAACACCATATATTTT
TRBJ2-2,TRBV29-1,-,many,CSVERRGSTGELFF,TGCAGCGTTGAGCGCCGGGGGTCCACCGGGGAGCTGTTTTTT
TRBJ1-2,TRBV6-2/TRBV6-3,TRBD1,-,CASGLQGADGYTF,TGTGCCAGCGGGCTACAGGGGGCTGATGGCTACACCTTC
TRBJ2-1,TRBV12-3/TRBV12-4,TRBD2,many,CASTPGLGDNEQFF,TGTGCCAGCACTCCGGGACTAGGGGACAATGAGCAGTTCTTC
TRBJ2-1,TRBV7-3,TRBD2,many,CASSPTPLAGVGEQFF,TGTGCCAGCAGCCCTACCCCACTAGCGGGGGTGGGTGAGCAGTTCTTC
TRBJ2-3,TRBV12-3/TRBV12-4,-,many,CASSFRGRTDTQYF,TGTGCCAGCAGTTTCCGGGGTAGGACAGATACGCAGTATTTT
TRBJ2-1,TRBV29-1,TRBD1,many,CSVPGQGVNEQFF,TGCAGCGTGCCGGGACAGGGGGTCAATGAGCAGTTCTTC
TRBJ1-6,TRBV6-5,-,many,CARSRQGDSPLHF,TGTGCCAGGTCTCGCCAGGGAGATTCACCCCTCCACTTT
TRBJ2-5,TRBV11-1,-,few,CASSIPGRQETQYF,TGTGCCAGCAGCATACCGGGACGACAAGAGACCCAGTACTTC
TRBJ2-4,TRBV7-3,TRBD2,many,CASSLTGLAGVTKNIQYF,TGTGCCAGCAGCTTAACGGGACTAGCGGGAGTTACCAAAAACATTCAGTACTTC
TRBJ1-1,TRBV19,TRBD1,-,CASRPRDRETEAFF,TGTGCCAGTCGACCTCGGGACAGGGAAACTGAAGCTTTCTTT
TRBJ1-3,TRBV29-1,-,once,CSVVVDLNTIYF,TGCAGCGTTGTGGTGGATCTAAACACCATATATTTT
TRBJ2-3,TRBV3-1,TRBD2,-,CASSLAQIAGASGTQYF,TGTGCCAGCAGTCTAGCCCAGATAGCGGGGGCATCAGGTACGCAGTATTTT
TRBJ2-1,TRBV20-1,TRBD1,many,CSALTGNEQFF,TGCAGTGCCCTGACAGGGAATGAGCAGTTCTTC
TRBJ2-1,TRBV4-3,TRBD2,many,CASSQDLAGVLNEQFF,TGCGCCAGCAGCCAGGACCTAGCGGGAGTACTCAATGAGCAGTTCTTC
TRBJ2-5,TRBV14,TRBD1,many,CASSQDRTGGMSQETQYF,TGTGCCAGCAGCCAAGACCGGACAGGGGGCATGAGCCAAGAGACCCAGTACTTC
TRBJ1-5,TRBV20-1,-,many,CSAYMGHTNQPQHF,TGCAGTGCTTACATGGGACACACCAATCAGCCCCAGCATTTT
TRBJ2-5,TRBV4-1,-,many,CATRYQETQYF,TGCGCCACCAGATACCAAGAGACCCAGTACTTC
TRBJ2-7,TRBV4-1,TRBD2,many,CASSQVPSGPSYEQYF,TGCGCCAGCAGCCAAGTCCCTAGCGGGCCCTCCTACGAGCAGTACTTC
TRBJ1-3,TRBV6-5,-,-,CASQPSRQGNTIYF,TGTGCCAGCCAACCTTCGAGACAGGGAAACACCATATATTTT